This entry lists 30 T cell receptor beta chains sequenced from one sample in a study of OX40 agonist ivuxolimab in advanced cancers. The method was immunoSEQ multiplex PCR; TCRdb's version includes in-frame clones alone and lacks a portion of them. The data contain 90,000 to 95,000 clones, around 84% of them singletons. Source: CD4+ or CD8+ T cells sorted from blood, taken in a trial of the OX40 agonist ivuxolimab. The receptors were gathered from an adult with an advanced solid tumor such as melanoma, head and neck, liver or kidney cancer.

The chain joins TRBV6-6 to TRBJ1-5; the D gene is possibly TRBD1 (5 bases). V was clipped by 0 bases and J by 2 bases, with 5 bases between them. CDR1 and CDR2 (germline): MNHNY, SVGAGI (reference sequence). The CDR3 spans 14 residues. CDR3 residues: CASSYSTGNQPQHF. The DNA for the CDR3 is TGTGCCAGCAGTTACTCGACAGGCAATCAGCCCCAGCATTTT.

The V call is TRBV19, the J call TRBJ1-6; no firm D call. CDR3 size: 15 residues. V gave up 5 bases and J gave up 4 bases, with 12 bases separating them. CDR1 is LNHDA and CDR2 is SQIVND in the germline V gene (reference sequence). Written as DNA, the CDR3 is TGTGCCAGTAGTCGCGACGGAACATATAATTCACCCCTCCACTTT. Translation gives CASSRDGTYNSPLHF.

This chain connects TRBV18 to TRBJ1-6; possible D gene TRBD1, 5 bases. The CDR3 length is 15 residues. The germline V gene has CDR1 KGHSH and CDR2 LQKENI. The germline V and J ends were trimmed by 2 bases and 6 bases, with 11 bases remaining between them. This CDR3 is CASSPGRDGNSPLHF. Here the CDR3 DNA reads TGTGCCAGCTCACCAGGCAGGGACGGTAATTCACCCCTCCACTTT.

V and J are TRBV5-1 and TRBJ1-2; 9 bases align to TRBD1. The CDR3 has 15 amino acids. In germline, CDR1 is SGHRS, CDR2 YFSETQ. J lost 2 bases, V lost 7 bases, and 9 bases had no gene match. CDR3 in DNA: TGCGCCAGCTCTACAGGGGGCACGCTAAACTATGGCTACACCTTC. Residues: CASSTGGTLNYGYTF.

This clone is a singleton in its sample. This chain connects TRBV18 to TRBJ1-2; TRBD1 matches 7 bases. This CDR3 comprises 14 residues. Germline trimming cut 4 bases from V and 6 bases from J; bases unmatched to any gene: 8. Germline CDR1 and CDR2: KGHSH and LQKENI. CDR3 nucleotide sequence: TGTGCCAGCTCACGTGCTCAGGGGGGAGATGGCTACACCTTC. Its translation: CASSRAQGGDGYTF. Drawing the rest from reference TRBV18 and TRBJ1-2, the complete variable domain is NAGVMQNPRHLVRRRGQEARLRCSPMKGHSHVYWYRQLPEEGLKFMVYLQKENIIDESGMPKERFSAEFPKEGPSILRIQQVVRGDSAAYFCASSRAQGGDGYTFGSGTRLTVV.

V usage is TRBV14 and J usage is TRBJ2-7, with a tentative D call TRBD1 (6 bases). The CDR3 loop spans 13 amino acids. The germline gives CDR1 SGHDN, CDR2 FVKESK. Between the trimmed V and J ends, which lost 1 base and 2 bases, there was a span of 6 bases. CDR3 nucleotides: TGTGCCAGCAGCCAAGCAGGGGCCTACGAGCAGTACTTC. Its protein is CASSQAGAYEQYF.

The chain uses TRBV7-2 and TRBJ2-7, with D perhaps matching TRBD2 (6 bases). CDR3 length: 13 residues. The germline CDR1 and CDR2 sequences are SGHTA and FQGNSA. Between the trimmed V and J ends, which lost 1 base and 4 bases, there was a span of 8 bases. This CDR3 reads CASSLEGGYEQYF. DNA of the CDR3: TGTGCCAGCAGCTTAGAGGGAGGTTACGAGCAGTACTTC.

The chain employs TRBV7-7 and TRBJ2-2, with a weak D call TRBD1 (6 bases). Trimming removed 2 bases from V and 0 bases from J, with 16 bases in between. The germline V gene has CDR1 SSHAT and CDR2 FNYEAQ (reference sequence). There are 18 residues in the CDR3. The CDR3 sequence: CASSLNLQGEANTGELFF. The DNA of the CDR3 is TGTGCCAGCAGCTTAAACCTACAGGGAGAGGCGAACACCGGGGAGCTGTTTTTT.

This chain links TRBV18 with TRBJ2-1; 9 nucleotides align to TRBD1. V lost 3 bases and J lost 7; bases outside the gene matches: 10. CDR3 size: 16 residues. CDR1 is KGHSH, CDR2 LQKENI, per germline. CDR3 sequence reads: CASSPLRDRDGNEQFF. Written as DNA, the CDR3 is TGTGCCAGCTCACCCCTCCGGGACAGGGATGGAAATGAGCAGTTCTTC. The full variable domain, its missing parts supplied by reference TRBV18 and TRBJ2-1, is NAGVMQNPRHLVRRRGQEARLRCSPMKGHSHVYWYRQLPEEGLKFMVYLQKENIIDESGMPKERFSAEFPKEGPSILRIQQVVRGDSAAYFCASSPLRDRDGNEQFFGPGTRLTVL.

This sequence joins TRBV27 and TRBJ1-5, with 7 bases aligning to TRBD1. With 6 bases clipped from V and 3 bases from J, the junction kept 5 bases outside the gene matches. The CDR3 spans 14 residues. Germline V gene lookup returns CDR1 MNHEY and CDR2 SMNVEV (reference sequence). The CDR3, as DNA: TGTGCCAGCAGCCATGACAGGGCCAATCAGCCCCAGCATTTT. Translating gives CASSHDRANQPQHF.

The chain has TRBV5-6 and TRBJ1-6, with 12 bases identical to TRBD1. This CDR3 is built from 19 residues. Germline CDR1 SGHDT, CDR2 YYEEEE. The junction had 4 bases not matched to a gene; V was cut back by 0 bases and J by 0 bases. CDR3 in amino acids: CASSLGDRGLSSYNSPLHF. The CDR3 nucleotides are TGTGCCAGCAGCTTGGGGGACAGGGGGCTTTCCTCCTATAATTCACCCCTCCACTTT.

In its sample, this clone was seen a few times. The rearrangement joins TRBV30 to TRBJ2-3; D tentatively reads TRBD1 or TRBD2 (6 bases each). Germline V gives CDR1 GTSNPN, CDR2 SVGIG (reference sequence). Trimming shortened V by 4 bases and J by 2 bases, and 13 bases separated the two germline ends. The CDR3 length is 14 residues. The CDR3 region has the DNA TGTGCCTGGACCGAAGGGGGACTCACAGATACGCAGTATTTT. Protein sequence: CAWTEGGLTDTQYF.

The chain joins TRBV2 to TRBJ1-6, with 10 positions matching TRBD1. Germline V CDR1 and CDR2: SNHLY, FYNNEI. The trim removed 9 bases at V and 8 bases at J, leaving 4 bases unmatched. The CDR3 runs to 13 residues. DNA of the CDR3: TGTGCCAGAGGACAGGGGGTAGATTCACCCCTCCACTTT. Amino acid sequence: CARGQGVDSPLHF.

The rearrangement joins TRBV5-8 to TRBJ1-1; 7 positions agree with TRBD1. Per the germline V gene, CDR1 is SGHTS and CDR2 is YDEGEE. Germline trimming cut 5 bases from V and 6 bases from J; bases unmatched to any gene: 10. The CDR3 consists of 14 residues. The DNA of the CDR3 is TGTGCCAGCAGTGACAGGGTGGATGGGGCTGAAGCTTTCTTT. As protein: CASSDRVDGAEAFF.

The chain employs TRBV7-9 and TRBJ2-7; D uncertain. Germline assignment: CDR1 SEHNR and CDR2 FQNEAQ (reference sequence). This CDR3 region has 13 residues. Trimming shortened V by 4 bases and J by 6 bases, and 13 bases separated the two germline ends. In DNA form, the CDR3 reads TGTGCCAGCAGCTCCTCCGTCCGCGGCGAGCAGTACTTC. Encoded protein: CASSSSVRGEQYF. The full variable domain, completed using reference TRBV7-9 and TRBJ2-7, is DTGVSQNPRHKITKRGQNVTFRCDPISEHNRLYWYRQTLGQGPEFLTYFQNEAQLEKSRLLSDRFSAERPKGSFSTLEIQRTEQGDSAMYLCASSSSVRGEQYFGPGTRLTVT.

This sequence joins TRBV9 and TRBJ2-2; D not certain. This CDR3 is 15 amino acids long. The germline CDR1 and CDR2 sequences are SGDLS and YYNGEE. The V end lost 4 bases, the J end lost 7 bases, and 17 bases lay between the germline ends. In DNA form, the CDR3 reads TGTGCCAGCAGCCTAGAGTTAGGGCCGGGCGGGGAGCTGTTTTTT. It translates to CASSLELGPGGELFF. Full variable domain (remainder filled in from reference TRBV9 and TRBJ2-2): DSGVTQTPKHLITATGQRVTLRCSPRSGDLSVYWYQQSLDQGLQFLIQYYNGEERAKGNILERFSAQQFPDLHSELNLSSLELGDSALYFCASSLELGPGGELFFGEGSRLTVL.

The chain joins TRBV14 to TRBJ2-2; 10 bases match TRBD1. The V and J ends lost 0 bases and 8 bases, in that order; junction bases with no gene match: 9. CDR1 is SGHDN, CDR2 FVKESK, per germline. CDR3 size: 17 residues. CDR3 bases: TGTGCCAGCAGCCAAGATTACGGGACAGGGGTGAATGGGGAGCTGTTTTTT. It yields the protein CASSQDYGTGVNGELFF.

The chain employs TRBV4-3 and TRBJ2-1; D unclear. V was clipped by 1 base and J by 0 bases, with 13 bases between them. Germline CDR1 and CDR2: LGHNA and YSLEER. The CDR3 has 17 amino acids. The CDR3: CASSQVLYQSSYNEQFF. The CDR3 nucleotides are TGCGCCAGCAGCCAAGTCCTCTATCAGAGCTCCTACAATGAGCAGTTCTTC.

The chain joins TRBV5-1 to TRBJ2-7; possible D gene TRBD2, 5 bases. In germline, CDR1 is SGHRS, CDR2 YFSETQ. The V end lost 0 bases, the J end lost 3 bases, and 19 bases lay between the germline ends. There are 17 residues in the CDR3. The CDR3 nucleotides read TGCGCCAGCAGCTTGGATGTAGGCGCCCCTGGAGGCTACGAGCAGTACGTC. Translating it yields CASSLDVGAPGGYEQYV.

This rearrangement joins TRBV5-4 to TRBJ1-2, with 7 bases aligning to TRBD1. Per germline, CDR1 SGHNT and CDR2 YYREEE (reference sequence). The CDR3 has 14 amino acids. J was trimmed by 6 bases and V by 4 bases; bases with no gene match: 9. CDR3 DNA: TGTGCCAGCAGCATCAACAGGGGCGGGGATGGCTACACCTTC. This sequence encodes CASSINRGGDGYTF.

This chain links TRBV28 with TRBJ1-1; TRBD1 is a possible D gene (6 bases). V was pared by 5 bases and J by 4 bases, with 17 bases between. The CDR3 is made up of 15 amino acids. Germline CDR1 is MDHEN and CDR2 is SYDVKM. CDR3 residues: CASSMDRAFATEAFF. In DNA, the CDR3 is TGTGCCAGCAGTATGGACAGAGCCTTCGCCACTGAAGCTTTCTTT.

The rearrangement uses TRBV19 and TRBJ1-5; 10 bases map to TRBD1. The CDR3 totals 14 residues. Germline CDR1 and CDR2: LNHDA and SQIVND (reference sequence). After removal of 6 bases from V and 6 bases from J, the junction contained 5 bases not matched to a gene. CDR3: CASRRDRGTQPQHF. The CDR3 DNA is TGTGCCAGTAGGCGGGACAGGGGAACTCAGCCCCAGCATTTT.

The chain has TRBV28 and TRBJ2-1; TRBD1 is a possible D gene (6 bases). Trimming removed 6 bases at V and 8 bases at J, with 14 bases between. Germline CDR1 MDHEN, CDR2 SYDVKM. This CDR3 spans 13 amino acids. The CDR3 bases are TGTGCCAGCAGGGGTACAGGGTTGCATGAGCAGTTCTTC. Translated, it gives CASRGTGLHEQFF.

V usage is TRBV6-6 and J usage is TRBJ2-7; D may correspond to TRBD1 or TRBD2 (5 bases each). The CDR3 length is 13 residues. The germline V gene encodes CDR1 MNHNY and CDR2 SVGAGI (reference sequence). V was cut by 5 bases and J by 3 bases, with 11 bases left in between. CDR3: CASSRDLYYEQYV. The CDR3 DNA sequence: TGTGCCAGCAGTCGGGACCTCTACTACGAGCAGTACGTC.

This clone was found a few times. The chain combines TRBV7-8 with TRBJ2-2; D remains ambiguous. Trimming pared 3 bases from V and 4 bases from J, leaving 9 bases between. Germline CDR1 SGHVS, CDR2 FQNEAQ. The CDR3 is 14 amino acids. For the CDR3, the DNA is TGTGCCAGCAGCTTTGGCAAACTCACCGGGGAGCTGTTTTTT. It codes for CASSFGKLTGELFF.

The chain employs TRBV7-2 and TRBJ2-2; D is unresolved. Looked up from germline, CDR1 is SGHTA and CDR2 is FQGNSA. The length of the CDR3 is 14 residues. With 0 bases removed from V and 8 bases from J, the gap between germline ends came to 10 bases. CDR3 amino acids: CASSLAVFGGELFF. The DNA for the CDR3 is TGTGCCAGCAGCTTAGCTGTATTTGGTGGGGAGCTGTTTTTT.

J is TRBJ2-3 and V is TRBV6-5; weak D call: TRBD1 (5 bases). Per the germline V gene, CDR1 is MNHEY and CDR2 is SVGAGI. The length of the CDR3 is 12 residues. Deletions cut 5 bases from V and 3 bases from J, with 6 bases between. The CDR3 region has the DNA TGTGCCAGCAGTAAGGGGACAGATACGCAGTATTTT. Its protein product is CASSKGTDTQYF.

The chain links TRBV18 to TRBJ2-5; unclear D gene. V lost 1 base, J lost 1 base, and 7 bases lay in between. In germline, CDR1 is KGHSH, CDR2 LQKENI. The CDR3 has 14 amino acids. As DNA, the CDR3 is TGTGCCAGCTCACCACAGGCAGCCCAAGAGACCCAGTACTTC. This codes for CASSPQAAQETQYF.

This chain joins TRBV28 and TRBJ1-4, with a possible D match to TRBD1 (5 bases). The CDR3 has 14 amino acids. The V end lost 3 bases, the J end lost 4 bases, and 9 bases lay between the germline ends. Germline V gene lookup returns CDR1 MDHEN and CDR2 SYDVKM. Here the CDR3 DNA reads TGTGCCAGCAGTTTTCCAGGGCATAATGAAAAACTGTTTTTT. This encodes CASSFPGHNEKLFF.

The V and J genes are TRBV6-1 and TRBJ1-2; D possibly corresponds to TRBD1 (5 bases). V lost 1 base and J lost 0, with 9 bases in between. The CDR3 is 15 residues long. Germline CDR1 and CDR2: MNHNS and SASEGT. CDR3 sequence reads: CASSEVGGANYGYTF. The CDR3 bases are TGTGCCAGCAGTGAAGTCGGGGGAGCTAACTATGGCTACACCTTC.